A selection of T cell receptor beta chains follows, all from one sample in a study of regulatory T cells in long-lasting Graves disease. TCRdb called the multiplex PCR reads again in MiXCR, with one record for every CDR3 protein. In the table there are fewer than 450,000 distinct CDR3 sequences, around a quarter of which are singletons. The sample in question was peripheral blood mononuclear cells (PBMCs), obtained when the disease was refractory, from a patient treated with antithyroid drugs. The receptors derive from a female donor with Graves disease. The CDR3 runs from the conserved cysteine through the conserved F or W. Each record gives: clone size, D gene, V gene, J gene, CDR3 protein, CDR3 DNA. The D gene is left open where the match is weak. Not every row has a clone size; where given, it reads once, few, many or a size class.

few	-	TRBV20-1	TRBJ2-7	CSTRDLEGNYEQYF	TGCAGTACAAGGGATTTGGAGGGGAACTACGAGCAGTACTTC
once	TRBD1	TRBV10-3	TRBJ2-7	CAISEAGQGAYEQYF	TGTGCCATCAGTGAGGCAGGACAGGGGGCCTACGAGCAGTACTTC
many	-	TRBV28	TRBJ1-2	CASSEDTYGYTF	TGTGCCAGCAGCGAAGACACCTATGGCTACACCTTC
few	-	TRBV20-1	TRBJ1-1	CSASGGGRGWSESFF	TGCAGTGCTAGTGGGGGAGGCAGGGGATGGTCTGAATCTTTCTTT
-	-	TRBV6-2/TRBV6-3	TRBJ2-3	CASSLIADTQYF	TGTGCCAGCAGTCTAATCGCGGATACGCAGTATTTT
few	TRBD1	TRBV6-9	TRBJ2-7	CASSYEQGSLSYEQYF	TGTGCCAGCAGTTACGAACAGGGGTCCCTATCCTACGAGCAGTACTTC
many	-	TRBV20-1	TRBJ1-2	CSAETEYANYGYTF	TGCAGTGCGGAGACAGAATATGCTAACTATGGCTACACCTTC
-	TRBD1	TRBV5-1	TRBJ1-2	CASSSEGQGGYTF	TGCGCCAGCAGCTCGGAAGGACAGGGCGGCTACACCTTC
few	-	TRBV3-1	TRBJ1-1	CASRKDNTEAFF	TGTGCCAGCAGAAAAGATAACACTGAAGCTTTCTTT
-	-	TRBV5-1	TRBJ1-2	CASSPTVGGGGYTF	TGCGCCAGCAGCCCTACCGTGGGCGGGGGAGGCTACACCTTC
many	TRBD1	TRBV6-2/TRBV6-3	TRBJ1-5	CASSDRVNQPQHF	TGTGCCAGCAGCGACAGGGTCAATCAGCCCCAGCATTTT
many	-	TRBV11-1	TRBJ2-7	CASSPGRPYEQYF	TGTGCCAGCAGCCCAGGGAGGCCCTACGAGCAGTACTTC
-	TRBD2	TRBV4-2	TRBJ2-5	CASSQDVDSGVVETQYF	TGTGCCAGCAGCCAAGACGTTGATAGCGGGGTCGTAGAGACCCAGTACTTC
many	-	TRBV11-1	TRBJ2-7	CASSPGAIGSYEQYF	TGTGCCAGCAGCCCAGGGGCCATTGGCTCCTACGAGCAGTACTTC
few	-	TRBV7-2	TRBJ1-5	CASSLAGPGNQPQHF	TGTGCCAGCAGCTTAGCGGGTCCGGGCAATCAGCCCCAGCATTTT
-	-	TRBV6-5	TRBJ1-5	CASSYGRGNQPQHF	TGTGCCAGCAGTTACGGCAGAGGCAATCAGCCCCAGCATTTT
-	-	TRBV10-3	TRBJ1-1	CAISERPYGNTEAFF	TGTGCCATCAGTGAAAGACCCTACGGGAACACTGAAGCTTTCTTT
-	-	TRBV24-1	TRBJ2-2	CATRVAQNTGELFF	TGTGCCACCAGGGTCGCTCAGAACACCGGGGAGCTGTTTTTT
many	-	TRBV12-3/TRBV12-4	TRBJ1-4	CASRGTQGGEKLFF	TGTGCCAGCAGGGGGACACAGGGTGGAGAAAAACTGTTTTTT
few	-	TRBV27	TRBJ2-5	CASRGPRHGTQYF	TGTGCCAGCAGGGGACCTAGGCATGGGACCCAGTACTTC
-	TRBD2	TRBV3-1	TRBJ2-5	CASSQDTSGSLWKETQYF	TGTGCCAGCAGCCAAGATACTAGCGGGAGTTTGTGGAAAGAGACCCAGTACTTC
-	TRBD1	TRBV12-3/TRBV12-4	TRBJ1-5	CASRSPGQGTNQPQHF	TGTGCCAGCAGGTCTCCGGGACAGGGAACCAATCAGCCCCAGCATTTT
many	-	TRBV20-1	TRBJ1-4	CSASWQGSEKLFF	TGCAGTGCTAGTTGGCAGGGATCCGAAAAACTGTTTTTT
few	TRBD2	TRBV12-3/TRBV12-4	TRBJ2-3	CATLRLAGVTDTQYF	TGTGCCACCTTACGACTAGCGGGAGTCACAGATACGCAGTATTTT
-	-	TRBV9	TRBJ2-1	CASSVVPLTGNEQFF	TGTGCCAGCAGCGTAGTGCCCTTAACTGGCAATGAGCAGTTCTTC